The next 15 T cell receptor beta chains were all read from a single sample in a study of T cell responses to AZD1222 COVID-19 vaccine. Profiled with immunoSEQ multiplex PCR; TCRdb holds only in-frame clones, not every one. Of some 80,000 clones in the sample, 88% were seen once. The sample was peripheral blood, taken 28 days after the second dose of the MenACWY control vaccine. These receptors were collected from an adult who received the MenACWY meningococcal vaccine as a control.

This clone appeared once. The chain joins TRBV18 to TRBJ1-2; TRBD1 matches at 10 bases. The CDR3 runs to 14 residues. CDR1 and CDR2 from the germline V gene are KGHSH and LQKENI. Trimming at V came to 2 bases and at J to 4 bases, leaving 1 base not matched to a gene. The CDR3 DNA is TGTGCCAGCTCACCAGGACAGGGGGTCTATGGCTACACCTTC. Its protein is CASSPGQGVYGYTF.

The chain carries TRBV6-1 and TRBJ2-1, with D possibly being TRBD1 (5 bases). The CDR3 spans 16 residues. V was trimmed by 4 bases and J by 2 bases, leaving 15 bases between them. Germline CDR1 reads MNHNS; CDR2 reads SASEGT. CDR3 sequence (DNA): TGTGCCAGCAGTGGCGTGCCAGGGCGAACCTACAATGAGCAGTTCTTC. This codes for CASSGVPGRTYNEQFF.

This rearrangement joins TRBV28 to TRBJ2-3; D gene ambiguous. The CDR3 runs 14 residues. Germline loops: CDR1 MDHEN, CDR2 SYDVKM. Trimming took off 4 bases at V and 4 bases at J, with 12 bases between the two ends. The CDR3 DNA reads as TGTGCCAGCAGTTCCCCCGGACGAGCAGATACGCAGTATTTT. It codes for CASSSPGRADTQYF.

The J gene is TRBJ2-1, the V gene TRBV12-3 or TRBV12-4; 7 bases match TRBD1. Losses at the gene ends were 6 bases for V and 9 bases for J; bases not matched to a gene: 8. This CDR3 is built from 13 residues. CDR3 amino acids: CASRLGQFSEQFF. The CDR3 nucleotides are TGTGCCAGCAGGTTGGGACAGTTTAGTGAGCAGTTCTTC.

This clone was seen more than once but under ten times. The chain has TRBV27 and TRBJ2-1; D might be TRBD1 or TRBD2, each matching 5 bases. CDR3 length equals 15 residues. Germline assignment: CDR1 MNHEY and CDR2 SMNVEV (reference sequence). The V and J ends lost 7 bases and 8 bases respectively, with 21 bases between them. The CDR3 region is CASTSPGAPGDEQFF. In DNA form, the CDR3 reads TGTGCCAGCACTAGCCCCGGGGCGCCTGGGGATGAGCAGTTCTTC.

This chain connects TRBV3-1 (or the pseudogene TRBV3-2) to TRBJ2-1; D is undetermined. This CDR3 region has 11 residues. Trimming stripped 1 base from V and 9 bases from J, with 4 bases between. Per germline, CDR1 LGHDT and CDR2 YNNKEL (reference sequence). The CDR3 DNA follows: TGTGCCAGCAGCCAAGCAGGTGAGCAGTTCTTC. Its protein is CASSQAGEQFF.

This chain uses TRBV5-1 with TRBJ2-7, with D perhaps TRBD2 (6 bases). V lost 1 base and J lost 6, with 11 bases in between. Germline V CDR1 and CDR2: SGHRS, YFSETQ. This CDR3 has 13 residues. DNA of the CDR3: TGCGCCAGCAGCTTGATTCAGGGAGGCGAGCAGTACTTC. It specifies CASSLIQGGEQYF. The variable domain in full, completed from reference TRBV5-1 and TRBJ2-7, reads KAGVTQTPRYLIKTRGQQVTLSCSPISGHRSVSWYQQTPGQGLQFLFEYFSETQRNKGNFPGRFSGRQFSNSRSEMNVSTLELGDSALYLCASSLIQGGEQYFGPGTRLTVT.

The chain employs TRBV19 and TRBJ1-2, with TRBD1 matching 9 bases. With 5 bases clipped from V and 8 bases from J, the junction kept 15 bases outside the gene matches. Per germline, CDR1 LNHDA and CDR2 SQIVND (reference sequence). This CDR3 contains 16 residues. The CDR3 DNA sequence: TGTGCCAGTAGTGGTACCGGGACAGGGATTTTGAGGGGCTACACCTTC. Its translation: CASSGTGTGILRGYTF.

The chain recombines TRBV12-3 or TRBV12-4 with TRBJ1-4, with 9 bases identical to TRBD1. Germline trimming cut 6 bases from V and 6 bases from J; bases unmatched to any gene: 2. The CDR3 has 13 residues. CDR3 coding DNA: TGTGCCAGCAGCAGGGACAGGGATGAAAAACTGTTTTTT. Its protein is CASSRDRDEKLFF.

This rearrangement joins TRBV27 to TRBJ2-7; 12 bases map to TRBD2. This CDR3 comprises 16 residues. Trimming cost V 8 bases and J 6 bases; bases outside gene matches: 14. Per germline, CDR1 MNHEY and CDR2 SMNVEV (reference sequence). CDR3 loop: CASWTGLAGGRSEQYF. CDR3 nucleotides: TGTGCCAGCTGGACTGGGCTAGCGGGGGGGCGGAGCGAGCAGTACTTC.

The CDR3 coding sequence is TGTGCCAGCAGCCAAGAGGCGGAGAACACTGAAGCTTTCTTT. This sequence encodes CASSQEAENTEAFF. The genes are TRBV3-1 (or the pseudogene TRBV3-2) and TRBJ1-1; no clear D gene. Germline-derived CDR1 and CDR2 are LGHDT and YNNKEL (reference sequence). This CDR3 region has 14 residues. The V and J ends lost 0 bases and 1 base respectively, with 6 bases between them.

This chain links TRBV2 with TRBJ1-5; 12 bases agree with TRBD1. There are 15 residues in the CDR3. Unmatched junction bases numbered 6, after V lost 6 bases and J lost 6 bases. Per the germline V gene, CDR1 is SNHLY and CDR2 is FYNNEI. The chain's CDR3 is CASRVGQGASQPQHF. In DNA, the CDR3 is TGTGCCAGCAGGGTGGGACAGGGGGCTTCTCAGCCCCAGCATTTT.

This rearrangement joins TRBV19 to TRBJ1-4, with D uncertain. With 3 bases removed from V and 4 bases from J, the gap between germline ends came to 6 bases. The CDR3 sequence is 13 residues long. CDR1 and CDR2 (germline): LNHDA, SQIVND (reference sequence). This CDR3 is CASSIGLNEKLFF. DNA of the CDR3: TGTGCCAGTAGTATTGGACTTAATGAAAAACTGTTTTTT.

This chain links TRBV4-1 with TRBJ2-5; 8 bases fit TRBD2. CDR1 and CDR2 from the germline V gene are MGHRA and YSYEKL. The CDR3 is 18 residues long. After removal of 0 bases from V and 5 bases from J, the junction contained 14 bases not matched to a gene. This chain's CDR3 is CASSQDEKRGLRYETQYF. The CDR3 DNA sequence: TGCGCCAGCAGCCAAGACGAGAAGCGGGGGCTCCGTTATGAGACCCAGTACTTC.

The chain joins TRBV6-2 or TRBV6-3 to TRBJ1-1; maybe TRBD1 (6 bases). V was pared by 6 bases and J by 3 bases, with 14 bases between. Germline lookup yields CDR1 MNHEY and CDR2 SVGEGT. The CDR3 runs to 14 residues. This chain's CDR3 is CASSVGGADTEAFF. In nucleotides, the CDR3 is TGTGCCAGCAGCGTCGGGGGGGCCGACACTGAAGCTTTCTTT.